This T cell receptor beta chain was found in a study of graft-versus-host responses after intestinal transplantation. Study in general: Multivisceral, liver-intestinal, or isolated intestinal grafts went to recipients. All recipients were given anti-thymocyte globulin induction, and tacrolimus and steroids were then administered for three to four years.

Study-wide results and limits: Investigators detected GvH clones in recipient marrow, with some emerging earlier in ileum or blood.

With 3 bases clipped from V and 1 base from J, the junction kept 5 bases outside the gene matches. Germline-derived CDR1 and CDR2 are SGHTA and FQGNSA. The CDR3 loop spans 18 amino acids. With regard to this clone: The antigen is unknown.

TCRdb's copy holds only in-frame clones and misses some; the assay was immunoSEQ multiplex PCR. The data contain 99,000 or so clones, about 84% of them singletons. The chain joins TRBV7-2 to TRBJ1-6, with 11 bases lining up with TRBD1. This clonotype was obtained from a human patient who received an intestinal transplant, so some T cells may come from the graft donor. Sequenced here: PBMCs, sampled 255 days after intestinal transplant. The CDR3 loop is CASSLGQGVRSYNSPLHF. Here the CDR3 DNA reads TGTGCCAGCAGCTTGGGACAGGGGGTGAGATCCTATAATTCACCCCTCCACTTT.